Below are 21 T cell receptor beta chains sequenced from a single sample in a study of Ad26.COV2.S vaccination and SARS-CoV-2 variants. Treatment reported: some 20 received Ad26.COV2.S at low or high dose, single or two shots; about 5 received placebo; per-sample allocation not given. Sampling took place 63 days after the first vaccine or placebo injection. Clones were sequenced by immunoSEQ multiplex PCR, and TCRdb holds only the in-frame ones, with some missing. Of some 500,000 clones listed, roughly nine tenths are singletons. Sequencing was performed on peripheral blood, taken in a trial of Ad26.COV2.S vaccine versus placebo. The source is a person between 18 and 60 years old who received the Ad26.COV2.S COVID-19 vaccine or a placebo.

This chain links TRBV19 with TRBJ1-6; the D is unclear. Trimming cost V 7 bases and J 8 bases, with 12 bases left between them. CDR1 and CDR2 (germline): LNHDA, SQIVND (reference sequence). The CDR3 has 13 amino acids. The CDR3 sequence is CASTDIRDSPLHF. In nucleotides, the CDR3 is TGTGCCAGTACAGACATAAGGGATTCACCCCTCCACTTT.

The chain links TRBV19 to TRBJ2-1; D may be TRBD2 (6 bases). The germline V gene encodes CDR1 LNHDA and CDR2 SQIVND (reference sequence). CDR3 size: 13 residues. V was trimmed by 4 bases and J by 10 bases, leaving 14 bases between them. CDR3: CASSTTSLSEQFF. The CDR3 DNA reads as TGTGCCAGTAGTACGACTAGTCTCTCGGAGCAGTTCTTC.

This chain joins TRBV10-3 and TRBJ1-1; 9 bases align to TRBD1. After removal of 7 bases from V and 0 bases from J, the junction contained 9 bases not matched to a gene. CDR1 and CDR2 (germline): ENHRY, SYGVKD. The CDR3 has 16 amino acids. In DNA form, the CDR3 reads TGTGCCATCAAGGTCCGAGACAGGGGGGTGAACACTGAAGCTTTCTTT. This translates into CAIKVRDRGVNTEAFF.

V is TRBV12-2 and J is TRBJ2-1; TRBD2 is taken as the D call from the table, unchecked against the DNA. TRBV12-2 is recorded as a pseudogene. This CDR3 comprises 18 residues. The chain's CDR3 is CASRLDCGTSGRWNEQFF. Here the CDR3 DNA reads TGTGCAAGTCGCTTAGATTGTGGGACTAGCGGGAGGTGGAATGAGCAGTTCTTC.

With regard to this clone: Different DNA sequences within this sample yield the same CDR3. The gene calls are TRBV3-1 (or the pseudogene TRBV3-2) and TRBJ1-6, with no clear D. From germline, CDR1 is LGHDT and CDR2 YNNKEL (reference sequence). The CDR3 runs 12 residues. V shed 1 base and J shed 10 bases, with 5 bases lying between them. The CDR3 DNA sequence: TGTGCCAGCAGCCAAGGGGGATCACCCCTCCACTTT. This gives the protein CASSQGGSPLHF.

The chain recombines TRBV19 with TRBJ1-1; TRBD1 matches 7 bases. There are 12 residues in the CDR3. Trimming took 10 bases from V and 6 from J; bases not matched to a gene: 8. Germline loops: CDR1 LNHDA, CDR2 SQIVND (reference sequence). The CDR3 bases are TGTGCCACCGGGACAGAGGGACCTGAAGCTTTCTTT. Protein product: CATGTEGPEAFF.

This chain links TRBV7-2 with TRBJ2-1, with 13 positions matching TRBD2. This CDR3 comprises 16 residues. The germline V gene has CDR1 SGHTA and CDR2 FQGNSA. The V gene end was trimmed by 1 base and the J gene end by 10 bases; junction bases not matched to a gene: 7. CDR3 DNA sequence: TGTGCCAGCAGCTTAGTGTGGACTAGCGGGGGAGAGGAGCAGTTCTTC. It translates to CASSLVWTSGGEEQFF.

V usage is TRBV9 and J usage is TRBJ1-2; unclear D gene. This CDR3 comprises 15 residues. V was cut by 4 bases and J by 4 bases, with 17 bases left in between. CDR1 and CDR2 from the germline V gene are SGDLS and YYNGEE. The DNA for the CDR3 is TGTGCCAGCAGCCGAAGACAAGCTAATATCTATGGCTACACCTTC. Residues: CASSRRQANIYGYTF.

The gene calls are TRBV7-8 and TRBJ2-1; D uncertain. The V end was cut by 1 base, the J end by 7 bases, with 17 bases between. The germline V gene has CDR1 SGHVS and CDR2 FQNEAQ. This CDR3 has 16 residues. CDR3 in DNA: TGTGCCAGCAGCTTAGGTAGCCGGAACTGGGGAAATGAGCAGTTCTTC. It specifies CASSLGSRNWGNEQFF.

The J gene is TRBJ2-2, the V gene TRBV3-1 (or the pseudogene TRBV3-2); D is possibly TRBD1 (5 bases). Looked up from germline, CDR1 is LGHDT and CDR2 is YNNKEL (reference sequence). Between the trimmed V and J ends, which lost 4 bases and 4 bases, there was a span of 13 bases. The CDR3 has 15 amino acids. The CDR3 DNA follows: TGTGCCAGCAGCCTATGGCAGGGAAGCACCGGGGAGCTGTTTTTT. Translated: CASSLWQGSTGELFF.

J is TRBJ1-6 and V is TRBV5-4; D is unclear. The germline V gene encodes CDR1 SGHNT and CDR2 YYREEE (reference sequence). V was pared by 1 base and J by 7 bases, with 9 bases between. The CDR3 loop spans 14 amino acids. This chain's CDR3 is CASSLLGRNSPLHF. CDR3 nucleotide sequence: TGTGCCAGCAGCTTGCTGGGAAGGAATTCACCCCTCCACTTT.

The chain is built from TRBV4-3 and TRBJ1-2; 7 positions agree with TRBD1. CDR1 LGHNA and CDR2 YSLEER come from the germline V gene. This CDR3 spans 16 amino acids. V lost 5 bases to trimming and J lost 7 bases; unmatched junction nucleotides: 16. The chain's CDR3 is CASSISGTVSPLGYTF. The CDR3, as DNA: TGCGCCAGCAGCATATCCGGGACAGTATCACCCCTTGGCTACACCTTC.

This clone showed up just once. The rearrangement uses TRBV4-3 and TRBJ1-6; D uncertain. Germline loops: CDR1 LGHNA, CDR2 YSLEER. Between the trimmed V and J ends, which lost 1 base and 6 bases, there was a span of 13 bases. The CDR3 is made up of 16 amino acids. The CDR3 spells CASSQGYPAGNSPLHF. CDR3 in DNA: TGCGCCAGCAGCCAAGGTTATCCAGCGGGTAATTCACCCCTCCACTTT.

This CDR3 is CSAPWGELVYNEQFF. The CDR3 bases are TGCAGCGCCCCTTGGGGGGAGCTGGTGTACAATGAGCAGTTCTTC. This sequence joins TRBV29-1 and TRBJ2-1; the D gene is possibly TRBD2 (6 bases). In germline, CDR1 is SQVTM, CDR2 ANQGSEA. The CDR3 covers 15 residues. V dropped 7 bases and J dropped 4 bases, with 20 bases sitting between them.

The CDR3 DNA follows: TGTGCCAGCAGCTTAGGGTCACTCCCGGGAGAGAAACTGTTTTTT. Translation: CASSLGSLPGEKLFF. V usage is TRBV11-2 and J usage is TRBJ1-4; D is ambiguous. Germline lookup yields CDR1 SGHAT and CDR2 FQNNGV. V lost 1 base and J 11 bases, leaving 17 bases between the germline ends. This CDR3 comprises 15 residues.

The chain couples TRBV5-1 to TRBJ2-1, with a possible D match to TRBD2 (5 bases). Germline CDR1 SGHRS, CDR2 YFSETQ. The V end was cut by 0 bases, the J end by 4 bases, with 14 bases between. The CDR3 consists of 16 residues. For the CDR3, the DNA is TGCGCCAGCAGCTTGGCCAAAGGGAGTGGGTACAATGAGCAGTTCTTC. Protein sequence: CASSLAKGSGYNEQFF.

The chain recombines TRBV28 with TRBJ2-3, with a tentative D call TRBD2 (6 bases). Germline assignment: CDR1 MDHEN and CDR2 SYDVKM. With 6 bases removed from V and 0 bases from J, the gap between germline ends came to 13 bases. The CDR3 spans 15 residues. The CDR3 DNA sequence: TGTGCCAGCAGAGGAGCGGGTTCTAGCACAGATACGCAGTATTTT. It specifies CASRGAGSSTDTQYF.

The chain links TRBV4-3 to TRBJ2-1; TRBD1 matches 10 bases. The junction had 12 bases not matched to a gene; V was cut back by 4 bases and J by 6 bases. The CDR3 spans 17 residues. Germline values: CDR1 LGHNA, CDR2 YSLEER. CDR3 residues: CASSRHRSGTGVNEQFF. CDR3 sequence (DNA): TGCGCCAGCAGCCGACACAGATCCGGGACAGGGGTCAATGAGCAGTTCTTC.

The V gene is TRBV28, the J gene TRBJ1-3; 7 bases are shared with TRBD1. The CDR3 is 17 amino acids. The trim removed 3 bases at V and 0 bases at J, leaving 8 bases unmatched. Germline assignment: CDR1 MDHEN and CDR2 SYDVKM. The CDR3 here is CASSFQGGPRSGNTIYF. The CDR3, as DNA: TGTGCCAGCAGTTTTCAGGGGGGCCCTCGCTCTGGAAACACCATATATTTT. The entire variable domain, with the rest obtained from reference TRBV28 and TRBJ1-3, is as follows: DVKVTQSSRYLVKRTGEKVFLECVQDMDHENMFWYRQDPGLGLRLIYFSYDVKMKEKGDIPEGYSVSREKKERFSLILESASTNQTSMYLCASSFQGGPRSGNTIYFGEGSWLTVV.

The chain links TRBV11-3 to TRBJ2-3, with a possible D match to TRBD1 (6 bases). V lost 5 bases and J lost 6, with 12 bases in between. Germline V gene sequence: CDR1 SGHNT, CDR2 YENEEA. There are 13 residues in the CDR3. DNA for the CDR3: TGTGCCAGCAGCCCGCGTAGGGGGGATACGCAGTATTTT. Protein sequence: CASSPRRGDTQYF.

The chain uses TRBV5-4 and TRBJ2-1, with 11 bases identical to TRBD2. Germline V CDR1 and CDR2: SGHNT, YYREEE (reference sequence). The trim removed 3 bases at V and 0 bases at J, leaving 2 bases unmatched. The length of the CDR3 is 16 residues. The CDR3 region is CASSSSGGRSYNEQFF. The CDR3 DNA is TGTGCCAGCAGCTCTAGCGGGGGGCGCTCCTACAATGAGCAGTTCTTC.